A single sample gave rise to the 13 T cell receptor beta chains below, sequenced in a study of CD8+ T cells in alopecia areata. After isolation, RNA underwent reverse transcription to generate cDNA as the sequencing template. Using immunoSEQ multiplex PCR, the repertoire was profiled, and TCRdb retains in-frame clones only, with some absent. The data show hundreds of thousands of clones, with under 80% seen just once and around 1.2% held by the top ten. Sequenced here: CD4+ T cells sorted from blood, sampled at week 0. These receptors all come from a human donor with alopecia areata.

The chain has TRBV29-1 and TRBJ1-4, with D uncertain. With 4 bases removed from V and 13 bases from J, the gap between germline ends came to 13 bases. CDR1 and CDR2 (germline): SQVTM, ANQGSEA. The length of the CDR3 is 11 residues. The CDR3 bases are TGCAGCGTTGGGTCTGGGGTGTTACTGTTTTTT. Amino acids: CSVGSGVLLFF.

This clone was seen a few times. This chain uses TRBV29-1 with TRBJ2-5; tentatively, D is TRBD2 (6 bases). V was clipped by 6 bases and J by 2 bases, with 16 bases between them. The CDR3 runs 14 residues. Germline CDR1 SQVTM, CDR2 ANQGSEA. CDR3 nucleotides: TGCAGCGTCAGATCCGGGACTGCACAAGAGACCCAGTACTTC. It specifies CSVRSGTAQETQYF. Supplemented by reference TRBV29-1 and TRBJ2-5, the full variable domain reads SAVISQKPSRDICQRGTSLTIQCQVDSQVTMMFWYRQQPGQSLTLIATANQGSEATYESGFVIDKFPISRPNLTFSTLTVSNMSPEDSSIYLCSVRSGTAQETQYFGPGTRLLVL.

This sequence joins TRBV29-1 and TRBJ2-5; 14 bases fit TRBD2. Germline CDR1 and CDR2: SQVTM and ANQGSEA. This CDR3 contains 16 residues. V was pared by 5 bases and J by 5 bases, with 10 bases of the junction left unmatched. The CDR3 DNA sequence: TGCAGCGTTCCACCGCGACTAGCGGGGGGGACGGAGACCCAGTACTTC. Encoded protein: CSVPPRLAGGTETQYF.

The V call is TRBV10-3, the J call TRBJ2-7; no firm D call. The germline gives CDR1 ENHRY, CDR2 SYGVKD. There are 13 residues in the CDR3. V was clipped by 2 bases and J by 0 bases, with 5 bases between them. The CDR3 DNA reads TGTGCCATCAGTGAGGGCACCTCCTACGAGCAGTACTTC. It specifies CAISEGTSYEQYF.

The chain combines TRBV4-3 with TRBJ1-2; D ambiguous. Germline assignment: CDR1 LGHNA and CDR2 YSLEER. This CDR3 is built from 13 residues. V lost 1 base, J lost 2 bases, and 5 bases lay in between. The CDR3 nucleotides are TGCGCCAGCAGCCAAGGACTCAACTATGGCTACACCTTC. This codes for CASSQGLNYGYTF.

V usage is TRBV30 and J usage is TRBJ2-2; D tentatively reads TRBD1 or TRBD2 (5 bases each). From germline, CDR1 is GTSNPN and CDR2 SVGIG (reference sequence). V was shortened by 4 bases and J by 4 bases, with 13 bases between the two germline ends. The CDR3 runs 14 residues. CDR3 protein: CAWIGRAGTGELFF. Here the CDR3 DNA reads TGTGCCTGGATAGGCAGGGCGGGCACCGGGGAGCTGTTTTTT.

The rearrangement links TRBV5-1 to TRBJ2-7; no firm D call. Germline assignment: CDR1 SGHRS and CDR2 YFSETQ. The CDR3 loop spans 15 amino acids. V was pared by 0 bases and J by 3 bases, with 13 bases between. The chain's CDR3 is CASSLAGGVNYEQYF. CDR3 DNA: TGCGCCAGCAGCTTGGCCGGCGGAGTAAACTACGAGCAGTACTTC.

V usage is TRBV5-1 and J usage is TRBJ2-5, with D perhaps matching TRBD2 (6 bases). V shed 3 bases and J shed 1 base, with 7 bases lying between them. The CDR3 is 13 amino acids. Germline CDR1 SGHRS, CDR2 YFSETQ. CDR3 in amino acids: CASSSGGQETQYF. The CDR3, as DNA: TGCGCCAGCAGCTCCGGGGGCCAAGAGACCCAGTACTTC.

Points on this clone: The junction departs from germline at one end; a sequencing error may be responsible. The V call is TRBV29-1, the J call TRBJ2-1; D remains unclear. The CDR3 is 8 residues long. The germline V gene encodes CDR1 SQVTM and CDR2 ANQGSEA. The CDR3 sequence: CSVEGYVF. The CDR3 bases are TGCAGCGTTGAAGGCTATGTCTTC.

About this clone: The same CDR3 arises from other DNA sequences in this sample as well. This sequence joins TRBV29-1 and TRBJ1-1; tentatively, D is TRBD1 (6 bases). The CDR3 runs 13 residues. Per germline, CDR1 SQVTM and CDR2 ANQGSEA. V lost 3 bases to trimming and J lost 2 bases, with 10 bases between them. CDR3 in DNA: TGCAGCGTTGAGGCAGGGGTTAACACTGAAGCTTTCTTT. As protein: CSVEAGVNTEAFF.

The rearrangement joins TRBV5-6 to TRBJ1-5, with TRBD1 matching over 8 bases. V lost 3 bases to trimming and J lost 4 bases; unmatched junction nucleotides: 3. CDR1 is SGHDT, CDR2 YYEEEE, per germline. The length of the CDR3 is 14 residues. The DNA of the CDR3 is TGTGCCAGCAGCTCAGGGGGCCCAAATCAGCCCCAGCATTTT. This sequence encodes CASSSGGPNQPQHF.

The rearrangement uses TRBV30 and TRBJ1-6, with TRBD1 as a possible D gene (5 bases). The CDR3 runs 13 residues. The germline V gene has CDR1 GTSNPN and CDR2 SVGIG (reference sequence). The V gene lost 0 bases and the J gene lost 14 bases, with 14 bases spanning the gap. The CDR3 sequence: CAWSVLGAISLHF. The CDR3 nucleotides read TGTGCCTGGAGTGTACTCGGGGCGATTTCCCTCCACTTT.

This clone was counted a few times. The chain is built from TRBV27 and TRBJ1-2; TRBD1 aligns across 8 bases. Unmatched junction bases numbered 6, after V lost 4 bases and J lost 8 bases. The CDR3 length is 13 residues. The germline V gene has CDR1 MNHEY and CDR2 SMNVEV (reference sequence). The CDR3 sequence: CASSSQGVGGYTF. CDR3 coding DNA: TGTGCCAGCAGTTCACAGGGGGTAGGAGGCTACACCTTC.